This TCR beta chain is drawn from a study of blood T cell repertoires in COVID-19. Study at large: The United States, Italy and Spain supplied acute and convalescent COVID-19 samples.

While infection was still active, Seattle patients were enrolled and then followed longitudinally. V shed 6 bases and J shed 5 bases, with 10 bases lying between them. CDR3 length equals 12 residues. In the study's own analysis: Reference gene primers were amplified, and this amplification served to estimate nucleated cell counts. Produced via immunoSEQ multiplex PCR; TCRdb's table is partial and in-frame only. From that table come the V and J calls and clone size; the DNA was used to work out D and trimming. The data show 150,000 to 250,000 clones, 70% to 80% seen once. The genes are TRBV12-3 or TRBV12-4 and TRBJ2-5, with D tentatively TRBD1 (5 bases). The sequencing input was peripheral blood. This receptor was taken from a woman aged 40 to 49 with COVID-19, enrolled during active disease. CDR3 residues: CASSETVETQYF. The DNA for the CDR3 is TGTGCCAGCAGCGAGACAGTGGAGACCCAGTACTTC.